The clone carrying this T cell receptor (beta chain) was found many times. The germline CDR1 and CDR2 sequences are SGDLS and YYNGEE. CDR3 length: 16 amino acids. Trimming removed 4 bases at V and 0 bases at J, with 17 bases between. The data belong to a study of low-dose radiotherapy and immunotherapy resistance in tumors. Looking at the study overall: Participants in Cohort 2 were given 1 Gy per fraction every two weeks, for 13 Gy over 26 weeks.

TRAV- and TRBV-specific primers primed first-strand cDNA, covering alpha and beta chains. For amplifying TCRs, the PCR ran for 15 to 20 cycles with Phusion, which was used together with a constant-region primer and the adapter on the V primers. A single record per CDR3 protein comes from TCRdb applying MiXCR to the reads. The data contain around 33,000 distinct CDR3 sequences, around 47% of them seen just once; the ten biggest clones take up 4.5% to 6.5%. Noted time point: after trial treatment. The treatment denotes: LDRT plus nivolumab, ipilimumab, low-dose cyclophosphamide and aspirin (RACIN trial). The donors' regimen was nivolumab, ipilimumab, aspirin, low-dose cyclophosphamide and low-dose radiotherapy. Qualifying patients carried advanced solid tumors devoid of tumor-infiltrating lymphocytes.

The starting material was PBMCs, obtained after low-dose radiotherapy plus immunotherapy. The chain joins TRBV9 to TRBJ2-7; D may be TRBD2 (6 bases). The receptor was isolated from a male donor with gallbladder cancer. The CDR3 is CASSPVAGPDSYEQYF. In DNA, the CDR3 is TGTGCCAGCAGCCCGGTTGCGGGACCCGACTCCTACGAGCAGTACTTC.